The text below deals with one T cell receptor beta chain. Its antigen is not yet known. The sample holds no much larger clone one base away, and base qualities are not on file. This record comes from a study of blood T cell repertoires in COVID-19 (dated by TCRdb to 2018 to 2021). About the full investigation: Samples from collaborators originated in the United States, Italy and Spain and spanned both the acute and convalescent phases of COVID-19. Samples were obtained from the ongoing ImmuneRACE study (first 160 participants) and from over a thousand subjects provided by 6 global collaborators. Subjects who had been exposed to COVID-19, were actively infected with it, or had recovered from it provided the deeply sampled blood TCRbeta repertoires that made up the dataset. The repertoires were released in a freely available public database meant as a resource for research on the immune response to SARS-CoV-2. The prospective study material was composed of cDNA or gDNA derived from T cells, B-cell-depleted T cells, or PBMCs. The sample metadata nearly always contained a de-identified subject ID, COVID-19 status, age in years and sex. Where available, HLA class I and class II types were taken from metadata supplied by the sample provider and were not determined by assay-based typing.

CDR1 ENHRY and CDR2 SYGVKD are derived from the germline V gene. The cysteine opens and the phenylalanine closes a CDR3 of 15 amino acids. The only DNA kept is the CDR3, 45 bases in frame from the first base. V trim: 5 bases; J trim: 3 bases; unmatched bases: 4. The collaborating institutions used their own protocols to collect whole blood in K2EDTA tubes. For TCRbeta analysis, collaborator samples were shipped as frozen whole blood, as isolated PBMCs, or as DNA extracted from either sample type. What the study reported, not specific to this receptor: The amount of clinical and demographic metadata varied by source and participant and was provided uncurated.

The immunoSEQ Assay, a bias-controlled multiplex PCR, was used to amplify TCRbeta CDR3 regions from genomic DNA. The paper's processing steps were these. Within the assay, amplification of reference gene primers was used to estimate how many nucleated cells each sample contained. Sequence reads were collapsed and filtered to measure the absolute abundance of every unique TCRbeta CDR3 rearrangement. For each sample, productive Simpson clonality was calculated as the square root of Simpson's diversity index over productive rearrangements. The immuneACCESS repertoire file appears here via TCRdb, limited to in-frame rearrangements. These files lack a portion of the clones; in checked studies, under half of the deficit traces to unresolved V genes, and the cause of the others is not known. V, J and clone size are those of that table, while D and trimming were read from the DNA. Recorded for this sample are 150,000 to 200,000 clones; around 80% of them occurred a single time. The ten largest clones capture roughly 11% of the sample.

The chain uses TRBV10-3 and TRBJ2-3; 11 bases in the middle match TRBD2. The source material was peripheral blood. The TCR comes from a man between 60 and 75 years old with active or convalescent COVID-19. For the CDR3, the sequence is CAISLAGGRTDTQYF. The base sequence is TGTGCCATCAGTCTAGCGGGAGGACGAACAGATACGCAGTATTTT.